The sequence of this T cell receptor (beta chain) was determined in a study of cytomegalovirus exposure and HLA in healthy donors. A multiplex PCR was run with 60 Vbeta primers and 13 Jbeta primers. This table comes from immunoSEQ multiplex PCR, and its TCRdb copy is limited to in-frame clones, with some not included. There are 150,000 to 180,000 clones in the sample; about 88% occur only once, and roughly 2.3% lies in the top ten. The sample comprised PBMCs. The sequence was obtained from a woman under 30 in good health and CMV-seronegative.

The CDR3 sequence is CASSVAQGEVSEKLFF. DNA for the CDR3: TGTGCCAGCAGCGTCGCACAGGGAGAAGTAAGTGAAAAACTGTTTTTT. The chain uses TRBV9 and TRBJ1-4, with D perhaps TRBD1 (6 bases). Germline V CDR1 and CDR2: SGDLS, YYNGEE. The CDR3 is made up of 16 amino acids. V was pared by 2 bases and J by 7 bases, with 18 bases between.